This TCR beta chain was sequenced in a study of T cell repertoires in cytomegalovirus infection. About the study: The study used recently identified HLA-C-restricted and well-studied HLA-B-restricted CMV epitopes.

V was clipped by 4 bases and J by 4 bases, with 13 bases between them. Germline V gene data show CDR1 as MGHRA and CDR2 as YSYEKL. This CDR3 has 15 amino acids. This clonotype was seen only a few times. What it binds is unknown. TCRdb called the reads again in MiXCR, with one record for every CDR3 protein. This table holds around 500,000 distinct CDR3 sequences, 42% found once. Study-level results: Summed public TCR beta family frequency identified CMV carriers bearing the relevant HLA.

The chain employs TRBV4-1 and TRBJ2-2, with D possibly being TRBD2 (7 bases). Sequencing used cultured PBMCs, obtained from culture after CMV antigen stimulation. This receptor was identified in a human donor in good health (CMV status not recorded). Some clones in this sample may be carry-over from other donors' samples. CDR3 DNA sequence: TGCGCCAGCAGCCCGGGGGGCCAGGGCACCGGGGAGCTGTTTTTT. Protein: CASSPGGQGTGELFF.